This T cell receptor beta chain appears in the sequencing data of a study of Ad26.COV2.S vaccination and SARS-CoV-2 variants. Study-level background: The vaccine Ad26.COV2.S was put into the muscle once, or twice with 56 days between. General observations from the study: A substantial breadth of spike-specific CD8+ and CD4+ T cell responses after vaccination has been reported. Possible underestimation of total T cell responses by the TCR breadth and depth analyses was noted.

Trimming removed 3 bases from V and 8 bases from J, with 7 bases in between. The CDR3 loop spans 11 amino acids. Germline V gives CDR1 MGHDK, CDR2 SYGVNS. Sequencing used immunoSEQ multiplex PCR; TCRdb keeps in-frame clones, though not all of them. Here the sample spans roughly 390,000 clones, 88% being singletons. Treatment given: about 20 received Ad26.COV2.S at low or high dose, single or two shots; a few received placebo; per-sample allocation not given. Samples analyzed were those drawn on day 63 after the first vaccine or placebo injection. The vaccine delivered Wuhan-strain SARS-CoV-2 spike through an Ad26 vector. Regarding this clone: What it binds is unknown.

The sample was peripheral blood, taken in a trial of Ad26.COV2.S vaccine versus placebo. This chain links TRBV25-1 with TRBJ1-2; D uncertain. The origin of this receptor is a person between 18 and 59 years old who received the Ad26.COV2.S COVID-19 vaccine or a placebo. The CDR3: CASSDGNGYTF. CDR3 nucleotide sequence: TGTGCCAGCAGTGATGGGAACGGCTACACCTTC.